Listed below are T cell receptor beta chains from one sample, sequenced in a study of shared clonotypes between healthy human individuals. Profiled with immunoSEQ multiplex PCR; TCRdb holds only in-frame clones, not every one. The sample contains about 2,500,000 clones, roughly 92% of which appear only once. Sequenced sample: naive CD4+ T cells sorted from blood. These receptors were collected from a man aged 18 to 30 in good health. CDR3s include the opening cysteine and the closing phenylalanine or tryptophan. A D gene is named only where the DNA matches it firmly. A clone size is listed for some rows: how often the clone was seen (once, few, many), or a class if it is expanded.

size: once; J: TRBJ2-4; D: -; V: TRBV6-6; CDR3: CASSRPGVGENIQYF; DNA: TGTGCCAGCAGCCGCCCCGGGGTGGGGGAAAACATTCAGTACTTC
size: -; J: TRBJ1-2; D: -; V: TRBV30; CDR3: CAWHMSGGNYGYTF; DNA: TGTGCCTGGCACATGTCAGGCGGTAACTATGGCTACACCTTC
size: -; J: TRBJ1-2; D: TRBD1; V: TRBV18; CDR3: CASSWDREYGYTF; DNA: TGTGCCAGCTCATGGGACAGGGAGTATGGCTACACCTTC
size: -; J: TRBJ1-6; D: TRBD1; V: TRBV11-2; CDR3: CASSPNPGQGWSPLHF; DNA: TGTGCCAGCAGCCCAAATCCGGGACAGGGCTGGTCACCCCTCCACTTT
size: -; J: TRBJ1-4; D: TRBD1; V: TRBV2; CDR3: CASSDSGTGDEKLFF; DNA: TGTGCCAGCAGTGACTCCGGGACAGGGGATGAAAAACTGTTTTTT
size: -; J: TRBJ1-5; D: -; V: TRBV2; CDR3: CASSSSWVSNQPQHF; DNA: TGTGCCAGCAGTTCCTCGTGGGTTAGCAATCAGCCCCAGCATTTT
size: -; J: TRBJ2-2; D: -; V: TRBV7-9; CDR3: CASRLNTGELFF; DNA: TGTGCCAGCAGATTAAACACCGGGGAGCTGTTTTTT
size: -; J: TRBJ2-5; D: -; V: TRBV13; CDR3: CASSLGHRETQYF; DNA: TGTGCCAGCAGCTTAGGACATCGAGAGACCCAGTACTTC
size: once; J: TRBJ2-2; D: TRBD2; V: TRBV4-1; CDR3: CASSQEGPSGANTGELFF; DNA: TGCGCCAGCAGCCAAGAAGGGCCTAGCGGCGCGAACACCGGGGAGCTGTTTTTT
size: -; J: TRBJ2-7; D: -; V: TRBV5-1; CDR3: CASSLGHYQSSYEQYF; DNA: TGCGCCAGCAGCTTGGGGCACTATCAGAGCTCCTACGAGCAGTACTTC
size: -; J: TRBJ2-7; D: TRBD2; V: TRBV5-1; CDR3: CASSLLYPSGLASYEQYF; DNA: TGCGCCAGCAGCTTGCTCTATCCTTCTGGACTAGCGTCCTACGAGCAGTACTTC
size: -; J: TRBJ2-7; D: -; V: TRBV12-5; CDR3: CASGLVGDSTADEQYF; DNA: TGTGCTAGTGGTTTGGTTGGCGATTCAACTGCGGACGAGCAGTACTTC
size: -; J: TRBJ2-7; D: -; V: TRBV6-5; CDR3: CASLGGSYEQYF; DNA: TGTGCCAGTTTAGGAGGGTCCTACGAGCAGTACTTC
size: -; J: TRBJ2-1; D: TRBD2; V: TRBV10-3; CDR3: CAISLGTSGINEQFF; DNA: TGTGCCATCAGCCTAGGGACTAGCGGGATTAATGAGCAGTTCTTC
size: -; J: TRBJ2-7; D: TRBD1; V: TRBV7-8; CDR3: CASSSRQGEGQYF; DNA: TGTGCCAGCAGCTCCCGACAGGGGGAGGGGCAGTACTTC